The clone carrying this T cell receptor (beta chain) occurred once. The sample is drawn from a study of blood T cell repertoires in COVID-19. Looking at the study overall: Samples came from the United States, Italy and Spain, spanning acute and convalescent COVID-19.

Participants came from about 24 US areas, aged about 18 to 100 years. Cohort allocation depended upon clinical history that participants reported. This CDR3 is built from 14 residues. Trimming cost V 7 bases and J 0 bases, with 13 bases left between them. Germline V gene data show CDR1 as LNHDA and CDR2 as SQIVND (reference sequence). Profiling relied on immunoSEQ multiplex PCR, and the TCRdb table lists in-frame clones only, not all of them. The data show some 460,000 clones, nearly 90% seen once. The chain couples TRBV19 to TRBJ2-7, with D possibly TRBD1 on 6 matching bases. Sequenced: PBMCs or T cells enriched from blood (not recorded which). The receptor was isolated from a young woman with acute COVID-19. CDR3 sequence: CASTAAGASYEQYF. CDR3 DNA sequence: TGTGCCAGTACCGCGGCAGGGGCCTCCTACGAGCAGTACTTC.